Sequencing of this T cell receptor (beta chain) was carried out in a study of OX40 agonist ivuxolimab in advanced cancers. Generated by immunoSEQ multiplex PCR, the TCRdb table keeps only in-frame clones and is missing some. The table records approximately 58,000 clones, roughly 86% of them present only once. The CDR3 spans 16 residues. With 5 bases clipped from V and 3 bases from J, the junction kept 12 bases outside the gene matches. Germline V gene sequence: CDR1 SGHRS, CDR2 YFSETQ. The clonotype originates from an adult with an advanced solid tumor such as melanoma, head and neck, liver or kidney cancer. J is TRBJ1-1 and V is TRBV5-1, with TRBD1 matching over 8 bases. Material: CD4+ or CD8+ T cells sorted from blood, obtained in a trial of the OX40 agonist ivuxolimab. The CDR3 is CASRWTGRSGDTEAFF. CDR3 nucleotides: TGCGCCAGCAGGTGGACAGGGCGATCCGGGGACACTGAAGCTTTCTTT.